Listed here are 24 T cell receptor beta chains from one sample, sequenced in a study of cytomegalovirus exposure and HLA in healthy donors. Vbeta (60) and Jbeta (13) primers were used in the PCR. Some clones are missing from TCRdb's copy, which holds only in-frame ones; the method was immunoSEQ multiplex PCR. Among some 180,000 clones listed, about 9% were seen once. The material sequenced was PBMCs. These receptors all come from a woman in her thirties in good health and CMV-seropositive.

The chain couples TRBV30 to TRBJ2-1; 7 positions match TRBD2. The V gene's germline CDR1 is GTSNPN and CDR2 SVGIG (reference sequence). The CDR3 has 12 amino acids. After removal of 2 bases from V and 8 bases from J, the junction contained 3 bases not matched to a gene. In nucleotides, the CDR3 is TGTGCCTGGAGTACGGGGGGACATGAGCAGTTCTTC. Amino acids: CAWSTGGHEQFF.

This clone was found a few times. The chain is built from TRBV9 and TRBJ2-1; 9 bases agree with TRBD2. Trimming at V came to 0 bases and at J to 8 bases, leaving 6 bases not matched to a gene. Germline values: CDR1 SGDLS, CDR2 YYNGEE. The CDR3 has 15 amino acids. The CDR3 spells CASSVGGTSSDEQFF. The CDR3 region has the DNA TGTGCCAGCAGCGTAGGCGGGACTAGCTCCGATGAGCAGTTCTTC. Together with reference TRBV9 and TRBJ2-1, the CDR3 gives the full variable domain: DSGVTQTPKHLITATGQRVTLRCSPRSGDLSVYWYQQSLDQGLQFLIQYYNGEERAKGNILERFSAQQFPDLHSELNLSSLELGDSALYFCASSVGGTSSDEQFFGPGTRLTVL.

This clone occurred a few times. The chain combines TRBV11-3 with TRBJ2-7; TRBD1 aligns across 7 bases. The CDR3 contains 16 residues. V trimming: 0 bases; J trimming: 3 bases; junction bases outside the gene matches: 8. The germline gives CDR1 SGHNT, CDR2 YENEEA. The CDR3 loop reads CASSLDGTAEIYEQYF. The CDR3 DNA sequence: TGTGCCAGCAGCTTAGATGGGACAGCGGAAATCTACGAGCAGTACTTC.

This clone was found a few times. This chain links TRBV7-3 with TRBJ2-5, with TRBD2 identical over 14 bases. CDR1 is SGHTA, CDR2 FQGTGA, per germline. The CDR3 loop spans 17 amino acids. J was trimmed by 2 bases and V by 3 bases; bases with no gene match: 5. The CDR3 nucleotides are TGTGCCAGCAGCTTGGGTGGGACTAGCGGGAGACAAGAGACCCAGTACTTC. Encoded protein: CASSLGGTSGRQETQYF.

In regard to this clone: One end of the junction does not line up with germline, which may come from a read error. The chain combines TRBV4-1 with TRBJ2-5, with 11 bases that match TRBD2. This CDR3 comprises 15 residues. From germline, CDR1 is MGHRA and CDR2 YSYEKL. The CDR3 nucleotides read TGCGCCAGCAGCCAAGATCTAGCGGGAGGCATTAGTGCAGACTTC. The encoded protein is CASSQDLAGGISADF.

This rearrangement joins TRBV9 to TRBJ2-7; 10 positions match TRBD2. The CDR3 has 15 residues. V shed 0 bases and J 3 bases; nucleotides not matched to a gene: 3. CDR1 is SGDLS and CDR2 is YYNGEE in the germline V gene. CDR3 in DNA: TGTGCCAGCAGCGTAGAGACTAGCGGGTACTACGAGCAGTACTTC. This codes for CASSVETSGYYEQYF.

This chain uses TRBV6-1 with TRBJ1-5, with D unresolved. From germline, CDR1 is MNHNS and CDR2 SASEGT. Trimming took off 7 bases at V and 3 bases at J, with 16 bases between the two ends. The CDR3 contains 15 residues. The CDR3 spells CASMGYRGINQPQHF. The CDR3 region has the DNA TGTGCCAGCATGGGGTACCGGGGAATCAATCAGCCCCAGCATTTT.

This clone was counted a few times. The chain uses TRBV21-1 and TRBJ2-5; TRBD2, the table's D call, lacks a check against the DNA. TRBV21-1 is a recognized pseudogene. The CDR3 has 13 residues. The CDR3 loop is CASSKLSREAQYF. The DNA for the CDR3 is TGTGCCAGCAGCAAACTATCCAGAGAGGCCCAGTACTTC.

The J gene is TRBJ1-5, the V gene TRBV5-1, with D hard to call. The CDR3 consists of 13 residues. Germline values: CDR1 SGHRS, CDR2 YFSETQ. V was cut by 4 bases and J by 7 bases, with 12 bases left in between. Here the CDR3 DNA reads TGCGCCAGCAGCGGCGGGTCGGGGCAGCCCCAGCATTTT. This sequence encodes CASSGGSGQPQHF.

This clone occurred a few times. This chain connects TRBV10-2 to TRBJ1-2; possible D gene TRBD1, 5 bases. Germline lookup yields CDR1 WSHSY and CDR2 SAAADI. The CDR3 runs 15 residues. The V gene lost 5 bases and the J gene lost 4 bases, with 17 bases spanning the gap. Here the CDR3 DNA reads TGCGCCAGCAGTTTCCGCCCACAGGCCCTCTATGGCTACACCTTC. It yields the protein CASSFRPQALYGYTF.

The J gene is TRBJ1-2, the V gene TRBV21-1. TRBV21-1 is a pseudogene segment. The CDR3 totals 18 residues. The CDR3 loop reads CASSKGGGDRTPSYGYTF. The CDR3 region has the DNA TGTGCCAGCAGCAAAGGGGGGGGCGACAGGACGCCGAGCTATGGCTACACCTTC.

The chain is built from TRBV6-5 and TRBJ2-7; D gene uncertain. Germline CDR1 MNHEY, CDR2 SVGAGI. V lost 2 bases and J 3 bases, leaving 8 bases between the germline ends. The CDR3 covers 13 residues. This CDR3 reads CASSYHRDYEQYF. Here the CDR3 DNA reads TGTGCCAGCAGTTACCACAGAGACTACGAGCAGTACTTC.

The V and J genes are TRBV18 and TRBJ1-1; D uncertain. This CDR3 is built from 14 residues. Germline V CDR1 and CDR2: KGHSH, LQKENI. Trimming removed 3 bases at V and 1 base at J, with 9 bases between. This chain's CDR3 is CASSPYTENTEAFF. CDR3 nucleotide sequence: TGTGCCAGCTCACCTTATACAGAGAACACTGAAGCTTTCTTT.

This clone was counted only a few times. V is TRBV14 and J is TRBJ2-4, with D tentatively TRBD2 (6 bases). CDR3 length: 13 residues. V was pared by 4 bases and J by 8 bases, with 12 bases between. CDR1 is SGHDN and CDR2 is FVKESK in the germline V gene. For the CDR3, the DNA is TGTGCCAGCAGCCCCCGACTAGATGACATTCAGTACTTC. Amino acid sequence: CASSPRLDDIQYF.

The rearrangement joins TRBV6-4 to TRBJ1-1; 8 bases map to TRBD1. This CDR3 comprises 15 residues. CDR1 and CDR2 from the germline V gene are MRHNA and SNTAGT. V trimming: 6 bases; J trimming: 3 bases; junction bases outside the gene matches: 9. Written as DNA, the CDR3 is TGTGCCAGCAGCCCCGGGACAGGTGGAGACACTGAAGCTTTCTTT. It specifies CASSPGTGGDTEAFF.

The chain combines TRBV15 with TRBJ1-2; maybe TRBD1 (5 bases). The germline gives CDR1 LNHNV, CDR2 YYDKDF (reference sequence). V lost 0 bases and J 7 bases, leaving 12 bases between the germline ends. The CDR3 is 14 amino acids. CDR3 amino acids: CATSRERQGGGYTF. Here the CDR3 DNA reads TGTGCCACCAGCAGAGAGCGGCAGGGTGGTGGCTACACCTTC.

This clone was seen a handful of times. The chain is built from TRBV2 and TRBJ2-7, with TRBD2 matching 8 bases. The CDR3 is 16 amino acids. CDR1 is SNHLY and CDR2 is FYNNEI in the germline V gene. The trim removed 3 bases at V and 6 bases at J, leaving 13 bases unmatched. The CDR3, as DNA: TGTGCCAGCAGTGAGGGGTACTGGCGGGAGGAGCTCGAGCAGTACTTC. Its translation: CASSEGYWREELEQYF.

The rearrangement uses TRBV14 and TRBJ2-5, with 12 bases aligning to TRBD2. The CDR3 extends over 17 amino acids. The germline V gene encodes CDR1 SGHDN and CDR2 FVKESK. Trimming cost V 1 base and J 1 base; bases outside gene matches: 4. Written as DNA, the CDR3 is TGTGCCAGCAGCCAAGGCGGACTAGCGGGGCCCCAAGAGACCCAGTACTTC. Amino acid sequence: CASSQGGLAGPQETQYF. Complete variable domain (other parts from reference TRBV14 and TRBJ2-5): EAGVTQFPSHSVIEKGQTVTLRCDPISGHDNLYWYRRVMGKEIKFLLHFVKESKQDESGMPNNRFLAERTGGTYSTLKVQPAELEDSGVYFCASSQGGLAGPQETQYFGPGTRLLVL.

In DNA form, the CDR3 reads TGTGCCAGCAGCGAGAATTTAGCCAAAAACATTCAGTACTTC. Amino acid sequence: CASSENLAKNIQYF. V and J are TRBV2 and TRBJ2-4; D call uncertain. Trimming took off 6 bases at V and 0 bases at J, with 9 bases between the two ends. CDR3 length: 14 amino acids. Germline lookup yields CDR1 SNHLY and CDR2 FYNNEI.

This chain links TRBV2 with TRBJ2-7, with D possibly being TRBD2 (5 bases). The germline gives CDR1 SNHLY, CDR2 FYNNEI. This CDR3 has 14 amino acids. V was cut by 7 bases and J by 2 bases, with 15 bases left in between. CDR3 nucleotides: TGTGCCAGCAAACCGGGGTCATCCGCCTACGAGCAGTACTTC. Translated: CASKPGSSAYEQYF.

This chain links TRBV4-2 with TRBJ2-3, with D perhaps matching TRBD2 (6 bases). V lost 4 bases and J 4 bases, leaving 18 bases between the germline ends. CDR1 LGHNA and CDR2 YNFKEQ come from the germline V gene. This CDR3 spans 16 amino acids. CDR3 sequence: CASSPSSGSRPDTQYF. The CDR3 nucleotides read TGTGCCAGCAGCCCTAGCTCCGGGAGCCGCCCAGATACGCAGTATTTT.

This clone was seen more than once but under ten times. The gene calls are TRBV5-4 and TRBJ2-3, with 8 positions matching TRBD2. V lost 2 bases and J lost 4; bases outside the gene matches: 3. The CDR3 runs to 14 residues. Germline V gene data show CDR1 as SGHNT and CDR2 as YYREEE (reference sequence). CDR3: CASSLAGVPDTQYF. CDR3 DNA: TGTGCCAGCAGCTTAGCGGGAGTACCAGATACGCAGTATTTT.

This clone was counted between two and nine times. J is TRBJ1-1 and V is TRBV2; 7 nucleotides match TRBD1. The germline V gene encodes CDR1 SNHLY and CDR2 FYNNEI. The CDR3 spans 12 residues. Losses at the gene ends were 7 bases for V and 5 bases for J; bases not matched to a gene: 4. The chain's CDR3 is CASTRGRTEAFF. CDR3 sequence (DNA): TGTGCCAGCACCAGGGGGAGGACTGAAGCTTTCTTT.

This clone was seen more than once but under ten times. The chain's CDR3 is CASSPGVEQFF. CDR3 bases: TGTGCCAGCAGTCCAGGGGTCGAGCAGTTCTTC. This rearrangement joins TRBV27 to TRBJ2-1, with TRBD1 as a possible D gene (6 bases). The germline V and J ends were trimmed by 5 bases and 10 bases, with 9 bases remaining between them. Germline CDR1 and CDR2: MNHEY and SMNVEV (reference sequence). This CDR3 region has 11 residues.